This TCR beta chain emerged from a study of blood T cell repertoires in COVID-19. V trimming: 6 bases; J trimming: 2 bases; junction bases outside the gene matches: 10. The CDR3 has 17 residues. Germline V CDR1 and CDR2: LNHDA, SQIVND (reference sequence). The table came from immunoSEQ multiplex PCR; TCRdb's copy has only in-frame clones and leaves some out. The sample yields more than 150,000 clones, roughly 90% seen once. Cohort 3 recovered donors had two negative PCRs, clearance, or symptom resolution. The chain joins TRBV19 to TRBJ1-2; TRBD1 matches at 12 bases. The source of this sequence is a woman aged 25-40 years who had recovered from COVID-19. Sequenced: PBMCs or T cells enriched from blood (not recorded which). As DNA, the CDR3 is TGTGCCAGTAGGACCGGGACAGGGGGCGTTTCGAACTATGGCTACACCTTC. It is translated as CASRTGTGGVSNYGYTF.